Following are 4 T cell receptor beta chains from one sample sequenced in a study of beta chain features in type 1 diabetes. Every bit of the isolated RNA underwent reverse transcription, so sequencing read expressed TCRB transcripts. TCRdb's copy holds only in-frame clones and misses some; the assay was immunoSEQ multiplex PCR. The sample has over 65,000 clones; roughly 30% are singletons. The specimen sequenced was stem cell memory CD4+ T cells from blood. Receptor source: a woman between 18 and 30 years old in good health.

The gene calls are TRBV9 and TRBJ2-1, with D possibly TRBD2 on 5 matching bases. Germline V lookup: CDR1 SGDLS, CDR2 YYNGEE. V lost 1 base to trimming and J lost 10 bases, with 18 bases between them. This CDR3 is 15 amino acids long. The CDR3, as DNA: TGTGCCAGCAGCGTATCAACACCGATACTAGGCGAGCAGTTCTTC. This gives the protein CASSVSTPILGEQFF.

This rearrangement joins TRBV30 to TRBJ2-3, with TRBD1 identical over 8 bases. The CDR3 covers 14 residues. Germline trimming cut 5 bases from V and 2 bases from J; bases unmatched to any gene: 6. Per germline, CDR1 GTSNPN and CDR2 SVGIG (reference sequence). This CDR3 is CAWDRGVTTDTQYF. Written as DNA, the CDR3 is TGTGCCTGGGACAGGGGAGTTACCACAGATACGCAGTATTTT.

This clone has a handful of counts. J is TRBJ1-2 and V is TRBV6-6; TRBD1 aligns across 7 bases. The CDR3 covers 15 residues. Looked up from germline, CDR1 is MNHNY and CDR2 is SVGAGI (reference sequence). J gave up 2 bases and V 2 bases, and 5 bases lay outside the gene matches. This CDR3 is CASSYGTEGNYGYTF. The CDR3, as DNA: TGTGCCAGCAGTTACGGGACAGAAGGAAACTATGGCTACACCTTC.

The sample holds a few counts of this clone. The rearrangement joins TRBV4-3 to TRBJ1-1, with 11 bases fitting TRBD1. V shed 3 bases and J 4 bases; nucleotides not matched to a gene: 1. The CDR3 has 14 amino acids. The germline V gene has CDR1 LGHNA and CDR2 YSLEER. In DNA, the CDR3 is TGCGCCAGCAGCCATGGGACAGGGGGCACTGAAGCTTTCTTT. Amino acid sequence: CASSHGTGGTEAFF.